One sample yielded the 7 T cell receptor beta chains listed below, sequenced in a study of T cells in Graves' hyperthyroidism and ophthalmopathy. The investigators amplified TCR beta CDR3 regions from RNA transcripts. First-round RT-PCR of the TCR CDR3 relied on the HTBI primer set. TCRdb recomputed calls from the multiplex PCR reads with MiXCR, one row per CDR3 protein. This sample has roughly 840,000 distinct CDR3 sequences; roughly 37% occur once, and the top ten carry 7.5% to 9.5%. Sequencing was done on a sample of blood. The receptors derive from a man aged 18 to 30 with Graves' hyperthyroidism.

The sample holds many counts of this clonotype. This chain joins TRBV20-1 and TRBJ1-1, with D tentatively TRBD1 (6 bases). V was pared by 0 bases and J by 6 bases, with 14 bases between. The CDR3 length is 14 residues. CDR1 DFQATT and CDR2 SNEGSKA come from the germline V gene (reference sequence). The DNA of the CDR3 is TGCAGTGCTAGAGATCAATGGGGGCTGGCTGAAGCTTTCTTT. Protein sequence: CSARDQWGLAEAFF.

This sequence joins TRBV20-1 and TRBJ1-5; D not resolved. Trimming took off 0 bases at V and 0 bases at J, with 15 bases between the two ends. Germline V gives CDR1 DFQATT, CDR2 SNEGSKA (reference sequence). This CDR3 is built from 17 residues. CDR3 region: CSARDVRREYSNQPQHF. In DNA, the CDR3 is TGCAGTGCTAGAGATGTGAGGCGGGAGTATAGCAATCAGCCCCAGCATTTT.

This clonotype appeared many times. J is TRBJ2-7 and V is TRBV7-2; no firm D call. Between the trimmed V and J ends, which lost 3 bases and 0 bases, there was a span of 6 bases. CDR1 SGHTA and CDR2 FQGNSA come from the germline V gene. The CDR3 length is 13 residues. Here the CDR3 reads CASSFQSSYEQYF. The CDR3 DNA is TGTGCCAGCAGCTTCCAAAGCTCCTACGAGCAGTACTTC. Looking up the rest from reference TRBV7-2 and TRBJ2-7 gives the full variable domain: GAGVSQSPSNKVTEKGKDVELRCDPISGHTALYWYRQSLGQGLEFLIYFQGNSAPDKSGLPSDRFSAERTGGSVSTLTIQRTQQEDSAVYLCASSFQSSYEQYFGPGTRLTVT.

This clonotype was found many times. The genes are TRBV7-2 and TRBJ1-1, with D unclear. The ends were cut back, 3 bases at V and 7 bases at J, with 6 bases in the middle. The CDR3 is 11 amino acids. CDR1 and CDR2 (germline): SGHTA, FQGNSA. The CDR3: CASSFRIEAFF. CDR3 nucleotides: TGTGCCAGCAGCTTCAGGATTGAAGCTTTCTTT.

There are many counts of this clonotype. This chain's CDR3 is CASSRQGRETQYF. In DNA form, the CDR3 reads TGTGCCAGCAGTAGACAGGGACGGGAGACCCAGTACTTC. The chain has TRBV7-9 and TRBJ2-5; TRBD1 matches at 7 bases. Trimming took 6 bases from V and 5 from J; bases not matched to a gene: 6. Germline CDR1 SEHNR, CDR2 FQNEAQ (reference sequence). This CDR3 spans 13 amino acids.

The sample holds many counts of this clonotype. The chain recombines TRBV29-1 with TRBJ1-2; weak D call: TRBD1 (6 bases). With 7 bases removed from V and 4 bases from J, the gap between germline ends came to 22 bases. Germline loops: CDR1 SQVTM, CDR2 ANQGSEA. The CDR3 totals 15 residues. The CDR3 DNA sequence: TGCAGCGCGACTACAGGGTATGGAACCGCCTATGGCTACACCTTC. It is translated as CSATTGYGTAYGYTF.

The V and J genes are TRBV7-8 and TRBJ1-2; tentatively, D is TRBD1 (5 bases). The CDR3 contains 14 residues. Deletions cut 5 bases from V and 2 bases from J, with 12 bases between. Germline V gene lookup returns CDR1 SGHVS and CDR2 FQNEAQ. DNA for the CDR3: TGTGCCAGCAGCCCGGCTCAGGGAAACTATGGCTACACCTTC. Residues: CASSPAQGNYGYTF.